A single sample gave rise to the 9 T cell receptor beta chains below, sequenced in a study of blood T cell repertoires in COVID-19. The repertoire was sequenced with immunoSEQ multiplex PCR; TCRdb's copy has only in-frame clones and lacks some. In the table there are tens of thousands of clones, around 90% of which are singletons. The specimen was peripheral blood. These receptors originate from a male donor with acute or convalescent COVID-19.

This chain joins TRBV15 and TRBJ2-3; D unclear. CDR3 size: 12 residues. Germline CDR1 reads LNHNV; CDR2 reads YYDKDF (reference sequence). Trimming shortened V by 0 bases and J by 9 bases, and 7 bases separated the two germline ends. This chain's CDR3 is CATSRDTRTQYF. Here the CDR3 DNA reads TGTGCCACCAGCAGAGACACGAGAACGCAGTATTTT.

J is TRBJ2-5 and V is TRBV5-1; 11 positions agree with TRBD2. The germline V gene has CDR1 SGHRS and CDR2 YFSETQ. V lost 0 bases, J lost 5 bases, and 6 bases stayed unmatched. There are 16 residues in the CDR3. The chain's CDR3 is CASSLEASGGYETQYF. The CDR3 nucleotides are TGCGCCAGCAGCTTGGAGGCTAGCGGGGGGTATGAGACCCAGTACTTC.

The V and J genes are TRBV5-1 and TRBJ1-5; 9 nucleotides line up with TRBD1. This CDR3 spans 15 amino acids. J lost 4 bases, V lost 0 bases, and 2 bases had no gene match. CDR1 SGHRS and CDR2 YFSETQ come from the germline V gene. CDR3 sequence reads: CASSLAGTGNQPQHF. CDR3 nucleotide sequence: TGCGCCAGCAGCTTGGCCGGGACAGGGAATCAGCCCCAGCATTTT.

The chain is built from TRBV5-1 and TRBJ1-4; 7 bases match TRBD1. V lost 4 bases and J lost 8; bases outside the gene matches: 11. Per germline, CDR1 SGHRS and CDR2 YFSETQ. CDR3 size: 15 residues. CDR3 in DNA: TGCGCCAGCAGCCAGACGACAGGGTTAGAGGAAAAACTGTTTTTT. Translating gives CASSQTTGLEEKLFF.

The chain joins TRBV2 to TRBJ1-5; possibly TRBD1 for D (5 bases). Trimming cost V 8 bases and J 6 bases, with 17 bases left between them. This CDR3 spans 14 amino acids. Germline V gives CDR1 SNHLY, CDR2 FYNNEI. CDR3 in DNA: TGTGCCAGCTGCCAGGGTAGGGTCATTCAGCCCCAGCATTTT. Translated: CASCQGRVIQPQHF.

The genes are TRBV7-9 and TRBJ1-1; D is ambiguous. V was cut by 1 base and J by 2 bases, with 8 bases left in between. CDR3 length: 14 residues. Germline assignment: CDR1 SEHNR and CDR2 FQNEAQ (reference sequence). In DNA, the CDR3 is TGTGCCAGCAGCTTAGGAGGTATAAACACTGAAGCTTTCTTT. Protein: CASSLGGINTEAFF.

The gene calls are TRBV4-2 and TRBJ1-2, with D unresolved. This CDR3 region has 17 residues. Germline-derived CDR1 and CDR2 are LGHNA and YNFKEQ. With 0 bases removed from V and 6 bases from J, the gap between germline ends came to 20 bases. Written as DNA, the CDR3 is TGTGCCAGCAGCCAAGAAGGTAGTCCCCGGGGTGGCAATGGCTACACCTTC. Its protein is CASSQEGSPRGGNGYTF.

V and J are TRBV19 and TRBJ1-2; D ambiguous. Trimming stripped 5 bases from V and 7 bases from J, with 20 bases between. CDR3 length equals 15 residues. Germline V gene data show CDR1 as LNHDA and CDR2 as SQIVND (reference sequence). Here the CDR3 DNA reads TGTGCCAGTAGTCTTAAGGTTTCTTCAGGAATTGGCTACACCTTC. This sequence encodes CASSLKVSSGIGYTF.

A word on this clone: In the same sample, other DNA sequences code for this CDR3. The rearrangement uses TRBV15 and TRBJ1-3, with 9 bases identical to TRBD1. Germline CDR1 is LNHNV and CDR2 is YYDKDF (reference sequence). The ends lost 3 bases at V and 1 base at J; junction bases unmatched: 1. CDR3 size: 15 residues. CDR3 sequence reads: CATSRDRGSGNTIYF. The CDR3 DNA sequence: TGTGCCACCAGCAGGGACAGGGGATCTGGAAACACCATATATTTT.